Listed here are 3 T cell receptor beta chains from one sample, sequenced in a study of metastatic and nonmetastatic thyroid tumors. TCRdb redid the clone calls on the PCR reads using MiXCR. This sample has about 22,000 clones, with 13% to 15% found just once. All patients were untreated before thyroid surgery. Sequencing was carried out using tumor tissue. These receptors were taken from a female donor with papillary thyroid cancer or a benign thyroid nodule (not recorded which). Some clones in this sample may be carry-over from other donors' samples.

V usage is TRBV18 and J usage is TRBJ1-5, with D possibly TRBD1 on 5 matching bases. V was shortened by 3 bases and J by 14 bases, with 20 bases between the two germline ends. Germline V CDR1 and CDR2: KGHSH, LQKENI. This CDR3 has 14 amino acids. The CDR3 DNA sequence: TGTGCCAGCTCACCGGACACGAGCAATCAGACCAAGCATTTT. This gives the protein CASSPDTSNQTKHF.

The genes are TRBV5-6 and TRBJ1-2; no firm D call. Germline CDR1 reads SGHDT; CDR2 reads YYEEEE. This CDR3 has 14 residues. V lost 2 bases and J 11 bases, leaving 19 bases between the germline ends. CDR3 in amino acids: CASSLVAGNYRYTF. The DNA of the CDR3 is TGTGCCAGCAGCTTAGTAGCGGGAAACTATAGATACACCTTC.

In this sample, this clone turned up a few times. The limits of the CDR3 on the DNA are not certain, so only TCRdb's listed CDR3 is given. The chain joins TRBV6-5 to TRBJ1-5. The CDR3 numbers 15 amino acids, ends counted. Germline V lookup: CDR1 MNHEY, CDR2 SVGAGI. The CDR3 loop is CASSSSGTRHQPQHF.